This T cell receptor beta chain was recorded in a study of shared clonotypes between healthy human individuals. Study outcomes and limitations: The authors sampled blood alone, and tissue repertoires likely differ. The four-donor shared clonotypes exceeded non-shared clonotypes in generation probability, with non-shared ones scoring lower.

As for this clone: Its antigen is undetermined.

Clones were read by immunoSEQ multiplex PCR, and TCRdb kept only the in-frame ones, dropping some. Here the sample spans approximately 2.5 million clones, more than 85% being singletons. The junction had 8 bases not matched to a gene; V was cut back by 1 base and J by 1 base. CDR1 is MGHRA and CDR2 is YSYEKL in the germline V gene. The CDR3 totals 17 residues. The clonotype comes from a man aged 18 to 29 in good health. Some clones in this sample may be carry-over from other donors' samples. V gene TRBV4-1 combines with J gene TRBJ2-3; 7 positions agree with TRBD2. The sample taken for sequencing was naive CD4+ T cells from PBMCs. Sample subset: CD45RA+ positively selected. The CDR3 region has the DNA TGCGCCAGCAGCCAAGGCATCACTAGCGAGGGCACAGATACGCAGTATTTT. Protein product: CASSQGITSEGTDTQYF.